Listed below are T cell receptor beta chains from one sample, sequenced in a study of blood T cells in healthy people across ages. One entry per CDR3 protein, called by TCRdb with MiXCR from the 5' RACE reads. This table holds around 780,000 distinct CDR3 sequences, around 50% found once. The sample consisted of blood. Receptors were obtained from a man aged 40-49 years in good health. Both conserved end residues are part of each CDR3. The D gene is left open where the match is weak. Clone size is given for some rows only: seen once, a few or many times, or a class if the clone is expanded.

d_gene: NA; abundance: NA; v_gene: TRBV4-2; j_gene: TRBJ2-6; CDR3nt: TGTGCCAGCAGCCGTACTCAGGCTCAGGGCTCTGGGGCCAACGTCCTGACTTTC; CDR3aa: CASSRTQAQGSGANVLTF
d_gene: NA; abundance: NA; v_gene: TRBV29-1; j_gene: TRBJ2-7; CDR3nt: TGCAGCGGGACGGTTTCCTACAATGAGCAGTACTTC; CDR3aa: CSGTVSYNEQYF
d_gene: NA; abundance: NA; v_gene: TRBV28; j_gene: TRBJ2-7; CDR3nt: TGTGCCAGCACTGCATACGAGGAATCCTACGAGCAGTACTTC; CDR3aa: CASTAYEESYEQYF
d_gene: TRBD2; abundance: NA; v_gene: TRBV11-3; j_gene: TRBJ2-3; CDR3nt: TGTGCCAGCAGCTCCAGTCCGGGACTAGTTACGGATACGCAGTATTTT; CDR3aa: CASSSSPGLVTDTQYF
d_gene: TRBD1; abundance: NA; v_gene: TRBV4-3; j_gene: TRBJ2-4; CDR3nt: TGCGCCAGCAGCCACGATGGGGCCCAAGGGACAGTCTCCAAAAACATTCAGTACTTC; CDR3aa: CASSHDGAQGTVSKNIQYF
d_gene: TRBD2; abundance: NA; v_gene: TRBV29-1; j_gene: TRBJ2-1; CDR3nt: TGCAGCGTTGGTCGGGCGGGAGCGATCAATGAGCAGTTCTTC; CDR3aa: CSVGRAGAINEQFF
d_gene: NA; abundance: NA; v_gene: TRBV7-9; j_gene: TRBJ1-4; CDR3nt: TGTGCCAGCAGCTTAGTAGGGGATGAAAAACTGTTTTTT; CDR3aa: CASSLVGDEKLFF
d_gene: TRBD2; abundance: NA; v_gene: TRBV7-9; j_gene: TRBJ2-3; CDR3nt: TGTGCCAGCAGCTTGGACGGGGGGGGATCCACAGATACGCGGTATTTT; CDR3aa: CASSLDGGGSTDTRYF
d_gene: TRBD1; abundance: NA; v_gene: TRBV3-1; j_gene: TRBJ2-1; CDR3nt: TGTGCCAGCAGCCAAGTTCCCCAGGGGGCATCTAATGAGCAGTTCTTC; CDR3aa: CASSQVPQGASNEQFF
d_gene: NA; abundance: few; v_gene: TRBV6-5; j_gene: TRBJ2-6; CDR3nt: TGTGCCAGCAGTTACGGCGGCTCTGGGGCCAACGTCCTGACTTTC; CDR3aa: CASSYGGSGANVLTF
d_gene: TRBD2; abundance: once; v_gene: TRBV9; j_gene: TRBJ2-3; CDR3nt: TGTGCCAGCAGCCCCCTGGGAGCGGGAGTTAGCACAGATACGCAGTATTTT; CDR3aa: CASSPLGAGVSTDTQYF
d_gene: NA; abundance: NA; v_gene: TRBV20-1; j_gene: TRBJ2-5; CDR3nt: TGCAGTGCTAGATCCAGTCAAGAGACCCAGTACTTC; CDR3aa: CSARSSQETQYF
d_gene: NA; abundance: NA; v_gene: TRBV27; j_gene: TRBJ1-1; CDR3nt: TGTGCCAGCAGAGGCGGAATGGTCACTGAAGCTTTCTTT; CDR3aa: CASRGGMVTEAFF
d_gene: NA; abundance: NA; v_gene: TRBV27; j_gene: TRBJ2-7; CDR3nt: TGTGCCAGCAGTGTACCGAGGGGCGAGCAGTACTTC; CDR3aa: CASSVPRGEQYF
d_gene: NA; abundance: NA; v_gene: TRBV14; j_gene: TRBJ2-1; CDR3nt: TGTGCCAGCAGCCCAGGACTACGGTTTGAGCAGTTCTTC; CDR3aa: CASSPGLRFEQFF
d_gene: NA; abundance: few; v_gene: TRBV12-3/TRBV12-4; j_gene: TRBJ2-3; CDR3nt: TGTGCCAGCAGTTTTTTGGTGGATACGCAGTATTTT; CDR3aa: CASSFLVDTQYF
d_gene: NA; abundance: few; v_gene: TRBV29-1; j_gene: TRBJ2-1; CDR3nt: TGCAGCGTTGAGTGGCTCTACAATGAGCAGTTCTTC; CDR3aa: CSVEWLYNEQFF
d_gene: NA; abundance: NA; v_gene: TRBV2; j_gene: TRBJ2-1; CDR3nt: TGTGCCAGCAGTCCGGACCTTAGCTCCTACAATGAGCAGTTCTTC; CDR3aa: CASSPDLSSYNEQFF
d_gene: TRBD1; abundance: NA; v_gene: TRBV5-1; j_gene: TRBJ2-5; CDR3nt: TGCGCCAGCAGCAAAGGGGACAGGGGATTAGAGACCCAGTACTTC; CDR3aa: CASSKGDRGLETQYF
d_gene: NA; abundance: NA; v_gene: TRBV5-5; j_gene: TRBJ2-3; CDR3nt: TGTGCCAGCAACTTCGTGAGCGTAAGAGCGGTCCCCATTACAGATACGCAGTATTTT; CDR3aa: CASNFVSVRAVPITDTQYF
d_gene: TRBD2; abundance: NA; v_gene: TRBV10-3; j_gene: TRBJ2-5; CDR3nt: TGTGCCATCAGTGACGGGAGGGAGACCCAGTACTTC; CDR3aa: CAISDGRETQYF
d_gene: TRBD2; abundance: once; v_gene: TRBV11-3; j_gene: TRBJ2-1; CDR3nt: TGTGCCAGCAGCGCACTAGCGGTCTCCTACACTGAGCAGTTCTTC; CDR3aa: CASSALAVSYTEQFF
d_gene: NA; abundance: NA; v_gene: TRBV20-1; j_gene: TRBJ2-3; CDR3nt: TGCAGTGCTAGCGTGAGGGCGACAGATACGCAGTATTTT; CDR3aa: CSASVRATDTQYF
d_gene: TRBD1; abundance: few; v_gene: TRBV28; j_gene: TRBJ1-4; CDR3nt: TGTGCCAGCAGTTTTTCCGGGACAGGGGGTGAAAAACTGTTTTTT; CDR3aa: CASSFSGTGGEKLFF
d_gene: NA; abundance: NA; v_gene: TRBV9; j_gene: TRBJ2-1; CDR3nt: TGTGCCAGCAGCGCCCGGGGACATAGCGATGAGCAGTTCTTC; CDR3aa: CASSARGHSDEQFF
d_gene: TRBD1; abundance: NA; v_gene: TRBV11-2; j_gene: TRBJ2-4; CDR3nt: TGTGCCAGCAGCGTCGGACAGGTTTTCACAAACATTCAGTACTTC; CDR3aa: CASSVGQVFTNIQYF
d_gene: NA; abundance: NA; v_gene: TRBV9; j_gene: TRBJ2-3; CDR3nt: TGTGCCAGCTGCGTAGAAGGGGTAAATACGCAGTATTTT; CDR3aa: CASCVEGVNTQYF
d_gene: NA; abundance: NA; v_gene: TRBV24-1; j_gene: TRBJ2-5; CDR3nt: TGTGCCACCAGTGATTATCCAGGGACAAGATGGACCCAGTACTTC; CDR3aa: CATSDYPGTRWTQYF
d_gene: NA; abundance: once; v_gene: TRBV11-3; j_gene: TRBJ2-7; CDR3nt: TGTGCCAGCAGCTTAGGGGCAGGGAGTATCTACGAGCAGTACTTC; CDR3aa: CASSLGAGSIYEQYF
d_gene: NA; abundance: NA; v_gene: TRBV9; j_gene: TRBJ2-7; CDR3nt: TGTGCCAGCAGCGTAGGGACAAGGGCAACCTACGAGCAGTACTTC; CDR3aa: CASSVGTRATYEQYF
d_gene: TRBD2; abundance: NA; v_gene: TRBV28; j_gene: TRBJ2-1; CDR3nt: TGTGCCAGCAGCGGAAGGATAGGGGGACTAGAAGACTACAATGAGCAGTTCTTC; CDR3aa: CASSGRIGGLEDYNEQFF
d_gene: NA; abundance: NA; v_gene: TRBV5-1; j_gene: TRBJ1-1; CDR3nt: TGCGCCAGCAGCTTGCCGGCGGGGCGCACTGAAGCTTTCTTT; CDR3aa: CASSLPAGRTEAFF
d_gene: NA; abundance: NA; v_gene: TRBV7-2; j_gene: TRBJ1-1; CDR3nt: TGTGCCAGCAGCTTAGAGGCGGGGAGGACCGCTGAAGCTTTCTTT; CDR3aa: CASSLEAGRTAEAFF
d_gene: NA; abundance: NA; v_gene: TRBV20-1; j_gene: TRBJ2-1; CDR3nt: TGCAGTGCTACGGAGGCATACGAGCAGTTCTTC; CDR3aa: CSATEAYEQFF
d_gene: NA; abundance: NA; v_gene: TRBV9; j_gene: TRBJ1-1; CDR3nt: TGTGCCAGCAGCTCCCTTTCGGGGGGTGGGACTGAAGCTTTCTTT; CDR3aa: CASSSLSGGGTEAFF
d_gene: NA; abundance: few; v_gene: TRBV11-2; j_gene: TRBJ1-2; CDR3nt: TGTGCCAGCAGCTTACGCACAGGGATGGACTATGGCTACACCTTC; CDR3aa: CASSLRTGMDYGYTF
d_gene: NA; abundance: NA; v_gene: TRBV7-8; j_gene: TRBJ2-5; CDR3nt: TGTGCCAGCAGCTTAGTCGCTATTATCCAAGAGACCCAGTACTTC; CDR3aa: CASSLVAIIQETQYF
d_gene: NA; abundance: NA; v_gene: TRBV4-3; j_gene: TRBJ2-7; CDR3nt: TGCGCCAGCAGCCAAGCTACAGGAGTCTCCTACGAGCAGTACTTC; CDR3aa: CASSQATGVSYEQYF
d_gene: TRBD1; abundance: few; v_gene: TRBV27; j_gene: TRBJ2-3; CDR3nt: TGTGCCAGCAGTTTAGAAGGGGGCAGTTCTTTCGCAGATACGCAGTATTTT; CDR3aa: CASSLEGGSSFADTQYF
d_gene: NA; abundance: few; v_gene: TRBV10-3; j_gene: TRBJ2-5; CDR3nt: TGTGCCATCAGTGGGGGATCTAACCTAATACAAGAGACCCAGTACTTC; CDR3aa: CAISGGSNLIQETQYF
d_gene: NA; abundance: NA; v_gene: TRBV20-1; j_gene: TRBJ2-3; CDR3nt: TGCAGTGCTAGAGGGAGGGACAGCACAGATACGCAGTATTTT; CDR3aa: CSARGRDSTDTQYF
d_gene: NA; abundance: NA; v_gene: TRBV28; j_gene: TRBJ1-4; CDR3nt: TGTGCCAGCAGATTAGGACAGTCAAGTGAAAAACTGTTTTTT; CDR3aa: CASRLGQSSEKLFF
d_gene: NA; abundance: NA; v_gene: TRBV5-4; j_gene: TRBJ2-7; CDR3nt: TGTGCCAGCAGCTTGGGCGACTTTGCCTACGAGCAGTACTTC; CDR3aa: CASSLGDFAYEQYF
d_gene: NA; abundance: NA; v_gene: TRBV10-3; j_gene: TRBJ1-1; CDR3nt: TGTGCCATCAGGAAGGGGCAGGGATTGAACACTGAAGCTTTCTTT; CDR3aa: CAIRKGQGLNTEAFF
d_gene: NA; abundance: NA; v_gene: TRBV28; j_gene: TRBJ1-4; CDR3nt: TGTGCCAGCAGCGACACCGGGACGCCGTTCGGGGTGTTTTTT; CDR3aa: CASSDTGTPFGVFF